This TCR beta chain was documented in a study of cytomegalovirus exposure and HLA in healthy donors. General study results and limits: Specific recognition of CMV antigens was confirmed in vitro for a few chains (all CMV-associated). Reports described diagnosis of cytomegalovirus status by the classifier as highly specific and sensitive. Previously analyzed data showed that most TCR beta V segments were productive at a frequency of about 90% or about 30%.

CDR1 and CDR2 from the germline V gene are SGHKS and YYEKEE (reference sequence). V lost 0 bases and J 5 bases, leaving 15 bases between the germline ends. The CDR3 is 16 amino acids. This clone was detected only a few times. Its matching antigen is unknown. Vbeta (60) and Jbeta (13) primers were used in the PCR. In the original workflow: In a later analysis, the count reached 76 million or so unique TCR beta chains, with about 10 million shared. The repertoire was sequenced with immunoSEQ multiplex PCR; TCRdb's copy has only in-frame clones and lacks some. V, J and clone size are taken as reported in that table, and D and trimming were inferred from the DNA itself. Of 80,000 to 95,000 clones detected, under 80% appear once; the ten largest clones hold over 4.5%.

This chain uses TRBV5-5 with TRBJ2-1; unclear D gene. Sample: PBMCs. The receptor was isolated from a man in his late teens or twenties in good health and CMV-seropositive. The chain's CDR3 is CASSLAGTGRNNEQFF. The CDR3, as DNA: TGTGCCAGCAGCTTGGCCGGTACTGGGCGCAACAATGAGCAGTTCTTC. Complete variable domain (other parts from reference TRBV5-5 and TRBJ2-1): DAGVTQSPTHLIKTRGQQVTLRCSPISGHKSVSWYQQVLGQGPQFIFQYYEKEERGRGNFPDRFSARQFPNYSSELNVNALLLGDSALYLCASSLAGTGRNNEQFFGPGTRLTVL.